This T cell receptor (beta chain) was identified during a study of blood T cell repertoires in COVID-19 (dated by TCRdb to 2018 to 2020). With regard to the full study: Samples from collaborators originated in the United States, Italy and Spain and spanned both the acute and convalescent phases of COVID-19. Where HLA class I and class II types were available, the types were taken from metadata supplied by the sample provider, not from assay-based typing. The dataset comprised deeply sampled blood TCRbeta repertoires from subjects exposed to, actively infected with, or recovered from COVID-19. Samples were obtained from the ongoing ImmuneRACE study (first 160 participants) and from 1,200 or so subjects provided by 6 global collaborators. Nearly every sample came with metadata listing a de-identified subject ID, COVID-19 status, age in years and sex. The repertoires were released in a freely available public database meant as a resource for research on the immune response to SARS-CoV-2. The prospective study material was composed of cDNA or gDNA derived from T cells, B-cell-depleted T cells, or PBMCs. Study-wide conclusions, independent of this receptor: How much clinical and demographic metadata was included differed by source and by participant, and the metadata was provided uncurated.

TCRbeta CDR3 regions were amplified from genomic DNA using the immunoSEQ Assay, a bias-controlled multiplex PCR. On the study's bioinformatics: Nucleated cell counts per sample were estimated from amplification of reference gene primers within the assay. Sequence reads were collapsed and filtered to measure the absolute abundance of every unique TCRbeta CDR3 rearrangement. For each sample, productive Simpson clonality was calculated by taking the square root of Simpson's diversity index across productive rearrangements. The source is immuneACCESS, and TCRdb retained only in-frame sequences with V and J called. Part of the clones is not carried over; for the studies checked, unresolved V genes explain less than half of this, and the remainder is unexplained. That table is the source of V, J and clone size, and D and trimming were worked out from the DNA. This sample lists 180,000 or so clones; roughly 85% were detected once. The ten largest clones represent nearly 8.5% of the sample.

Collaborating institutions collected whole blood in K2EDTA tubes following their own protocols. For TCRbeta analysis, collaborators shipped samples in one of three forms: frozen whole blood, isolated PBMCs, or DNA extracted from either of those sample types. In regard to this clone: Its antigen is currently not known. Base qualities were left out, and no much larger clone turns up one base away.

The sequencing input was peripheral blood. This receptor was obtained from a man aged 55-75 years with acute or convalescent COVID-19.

The CDR3 loop reads CASSAQTGILIDTQYF. In nucleotide form, the sequence is TGTGCCAGCAGCGCCCAAACAGGGATCCTAATTGATACGCAGTATTTT. The sequence joins TRBV9 to TRBJ2-3, and the D gene may be TRBD1, 6 bases matching. V is shortened by 3 bases, J by 6 bases, and the region joining them spans 20 bases. The CDR3, cysteine through phenylalanine, is 16 amino acids long. Only the CDR3 region is kept as DNA, spanning 48 bases read in frame from base 1. CDR1 and CDR2, per the germline V gene, are SGDLS and YYNGEE. The variable domain in full, with residues beyond the CDR3 obtained from the reference TRBV9 and TRBJ2-3 genes, is DSGVTQTPKHLITATGQRVTLRCSPRSGDLSVYWYQQSLDQGLQFLIQYYNGEERAKGNILERFSAQQFPDLHSELNLSSLELGDSALYFCASSAQTGILIDTQYFGPGTRLTVL.